This TCR beta chain stems from a study of cytomegalovirus exposure and HLA in healthy donors. The CDR3 is made up of 15 amino acids. The J segment lost 3 bases and the V segment lost 6 bases, leaving 9 bases of the junction unmatched. CDR1 SGHVS and CDR2 FNYEAQ come from the germline V gene. This PCR relied on a set of 60 Vbeta primers and 13 Jbeta primers. Clones were read by immunoSEQ multiplex PCR, and TCRdb kept only the in-frame ones, dropping some. The sample comprises about 95,000 clones, 77% of which are singletons, and roughly 5% rests with the top ten. Overall study findings and caveats: In a later analysis, compared with equally common non-associated chains, HLA-associated beta chains were more expanded.

A note on this clone: Its target is unknown.

This sequence joins TRBV7-6 and TRBJ2-7; 9 positions agree with TRBD1. This receptor was obtained from a woman aged 40 to 50 in good health and CMV-seronegative. Sequenced input: PBMCs. This CDR3 reads CASSLSGTGSYEQYF. The CDR3 DNA sequence: TGTGCCAGCAGTCTATCCGGGACAGGGAGCTACGAGCAGTACTTC.